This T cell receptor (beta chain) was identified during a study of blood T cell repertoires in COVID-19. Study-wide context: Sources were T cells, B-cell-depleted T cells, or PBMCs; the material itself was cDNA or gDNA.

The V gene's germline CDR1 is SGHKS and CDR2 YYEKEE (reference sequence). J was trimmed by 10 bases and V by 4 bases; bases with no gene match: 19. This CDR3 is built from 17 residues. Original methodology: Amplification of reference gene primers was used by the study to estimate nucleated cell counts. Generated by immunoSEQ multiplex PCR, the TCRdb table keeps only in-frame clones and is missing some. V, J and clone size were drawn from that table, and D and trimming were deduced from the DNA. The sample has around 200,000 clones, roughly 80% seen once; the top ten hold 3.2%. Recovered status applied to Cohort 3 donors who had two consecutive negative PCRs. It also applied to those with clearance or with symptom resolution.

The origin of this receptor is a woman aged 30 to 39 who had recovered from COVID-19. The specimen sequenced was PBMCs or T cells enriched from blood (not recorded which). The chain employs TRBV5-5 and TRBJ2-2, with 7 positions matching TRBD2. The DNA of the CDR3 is TGTGCCAGCAGCCGATCTCTGGCGGGGGAGCCACCGGCGGAGCTGTTTTTT. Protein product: CASSRSLAGEPPAELFF.